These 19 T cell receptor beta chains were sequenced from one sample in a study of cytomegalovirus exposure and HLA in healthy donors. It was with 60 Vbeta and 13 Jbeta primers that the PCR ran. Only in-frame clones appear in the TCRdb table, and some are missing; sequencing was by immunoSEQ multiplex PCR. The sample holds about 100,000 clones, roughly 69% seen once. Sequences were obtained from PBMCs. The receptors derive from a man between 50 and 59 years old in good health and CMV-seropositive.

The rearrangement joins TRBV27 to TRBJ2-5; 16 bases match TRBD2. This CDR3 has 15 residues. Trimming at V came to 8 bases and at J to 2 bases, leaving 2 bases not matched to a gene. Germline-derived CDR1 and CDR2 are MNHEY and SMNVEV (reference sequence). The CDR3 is CASGTSGREQETQYF. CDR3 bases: TGTGCCAGCGGGACTAGCGGGAGGGAGCAAGAGACCCAGTACTTC.

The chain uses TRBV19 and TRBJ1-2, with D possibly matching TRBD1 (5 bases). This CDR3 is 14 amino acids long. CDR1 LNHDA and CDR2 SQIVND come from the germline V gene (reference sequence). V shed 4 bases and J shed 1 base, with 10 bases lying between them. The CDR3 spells CASSKERGNYGYTF. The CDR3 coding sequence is TGTGCCAGTAGTAAAGAAAGGGGTAACTATGGCTACACCTTC.

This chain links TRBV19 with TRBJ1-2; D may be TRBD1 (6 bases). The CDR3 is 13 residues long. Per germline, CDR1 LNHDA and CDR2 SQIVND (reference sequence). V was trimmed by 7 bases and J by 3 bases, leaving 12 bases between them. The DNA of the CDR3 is TGTGCCAGTATCCAGGCAGGGGACTATGGCTACACCTTC. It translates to CASIQAGDYGYTF. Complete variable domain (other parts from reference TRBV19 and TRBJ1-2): DGGITQSPKYLFRKEGQNVTLSCEQNLNHDAMYWYRQDPGQGLRLIYYSQIVNDFQKGDIAEGYSVSREKKESFPLTVTSAQKNPTAFYLCASIQAGDYGYTFGSGTRLTVV.

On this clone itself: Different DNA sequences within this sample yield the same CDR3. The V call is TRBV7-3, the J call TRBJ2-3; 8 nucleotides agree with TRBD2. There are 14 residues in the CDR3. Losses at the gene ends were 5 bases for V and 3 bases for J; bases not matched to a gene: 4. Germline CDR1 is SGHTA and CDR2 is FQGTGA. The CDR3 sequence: CASSPGLETDTQYF. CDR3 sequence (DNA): TGTGCCAGCAGCCCGGGACTAGAGACAGATACGCAGTATTTT. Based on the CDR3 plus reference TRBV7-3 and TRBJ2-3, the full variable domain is GAGVSQTPSNKVTEKGKYVELRCDPISGHTALYWYRQSLGQGPEFLIYFQGTGAADDSGLPNDRFFAVRPEGSVSTLKIQRTERGDSAVYLCASSPGLETDTQYFGPGTRLTVL.

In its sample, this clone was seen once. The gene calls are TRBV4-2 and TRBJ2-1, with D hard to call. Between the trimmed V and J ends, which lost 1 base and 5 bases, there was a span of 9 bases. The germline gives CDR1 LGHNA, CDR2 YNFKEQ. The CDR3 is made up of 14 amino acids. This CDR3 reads CASSQGALHNEQFF. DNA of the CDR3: TGTGCCAGCAGCCAAGGGGCCCTTCACAATGAGCAGTTCTTC.

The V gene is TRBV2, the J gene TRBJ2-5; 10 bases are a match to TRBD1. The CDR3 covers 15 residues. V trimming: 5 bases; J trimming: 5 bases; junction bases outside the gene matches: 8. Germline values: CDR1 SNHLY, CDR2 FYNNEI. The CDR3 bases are TGTGCCAGCAGTCTTTACGGGACAGGGGAGGAGACCCAGTACTTC. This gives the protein CASSLYGTGEETQYF.

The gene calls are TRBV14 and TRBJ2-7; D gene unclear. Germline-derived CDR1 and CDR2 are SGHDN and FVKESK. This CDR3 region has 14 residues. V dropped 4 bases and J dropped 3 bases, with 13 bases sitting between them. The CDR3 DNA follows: TGTGCCAGCAGCCGCGGCATAGATTTCTACGAGCAGTACTTC. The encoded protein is CASSRGIDFYEQYF.

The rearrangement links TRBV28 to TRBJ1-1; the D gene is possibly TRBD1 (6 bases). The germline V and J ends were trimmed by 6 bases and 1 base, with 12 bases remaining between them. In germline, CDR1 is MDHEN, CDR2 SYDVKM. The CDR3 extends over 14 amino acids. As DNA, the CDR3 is TGTGCCAGCAGCTCAGGGGCCGAGAACACTGAAGCTTTCTTT. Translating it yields CASSSGAENTEAFF.

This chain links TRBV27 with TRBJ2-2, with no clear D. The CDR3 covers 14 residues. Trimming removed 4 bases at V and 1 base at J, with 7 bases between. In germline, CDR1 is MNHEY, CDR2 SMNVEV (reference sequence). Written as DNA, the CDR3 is TGTGCCAGCAGTTCCTACTTGAACACCGGGGAGCTGTTTTTT. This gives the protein CASSSYLNTGELFF.

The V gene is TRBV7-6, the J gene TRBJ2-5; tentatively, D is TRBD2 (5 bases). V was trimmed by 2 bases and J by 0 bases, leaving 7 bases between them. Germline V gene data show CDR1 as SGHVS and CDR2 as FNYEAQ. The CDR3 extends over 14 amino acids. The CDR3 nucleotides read TGTGCCAGCAGCTTAATAGCGTACCAAGAGACCCAGTACTTC. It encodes CASSLIAYQETQYF.

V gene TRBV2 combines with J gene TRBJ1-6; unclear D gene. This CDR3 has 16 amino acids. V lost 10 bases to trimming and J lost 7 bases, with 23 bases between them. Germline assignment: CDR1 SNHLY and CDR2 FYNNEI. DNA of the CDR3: TGTGCCATCTCATCCACTCCACAGAGCCTGAATTCACCCCTCCACTTT. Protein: CAISSTPQSLNSPLHF.

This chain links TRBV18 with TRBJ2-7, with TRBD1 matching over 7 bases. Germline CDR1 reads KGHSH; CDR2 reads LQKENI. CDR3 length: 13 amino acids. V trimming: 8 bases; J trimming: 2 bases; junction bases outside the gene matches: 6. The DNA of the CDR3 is TGTGCCAGCGCCGGGACAGACGCCTACGAGCAGTACTTC. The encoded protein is CASAGTDAYEQYF. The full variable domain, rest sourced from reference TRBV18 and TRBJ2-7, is NAGVMQNPRHLVRRRGQEARLRCSPMKGHSHVYWYRQLPEEGLKFMVYLQKENIIDESGMPKERFSAEFPKEGPSILRIQQVVRGDSAAYFCASAGTDAYEQYFGPGTRLTVT.

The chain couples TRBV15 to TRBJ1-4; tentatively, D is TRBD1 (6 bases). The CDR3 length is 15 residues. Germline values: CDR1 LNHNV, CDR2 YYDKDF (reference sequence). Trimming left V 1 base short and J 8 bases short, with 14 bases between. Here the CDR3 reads CATSRGPGAGEKLFF. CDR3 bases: TGTGCCACCAGCAGAGGGCCAGGGGCAGGGGAAAAACTGTTTTTT.

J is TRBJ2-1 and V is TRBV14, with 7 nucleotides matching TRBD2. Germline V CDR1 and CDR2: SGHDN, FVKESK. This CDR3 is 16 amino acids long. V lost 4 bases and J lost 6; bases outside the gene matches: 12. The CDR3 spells CASSPYGGVAPNEQFF. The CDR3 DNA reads TGTGCCAGCAGCCCCTATGGGGGGGTGGCCCCCAATGAGCAGTTCTTC.

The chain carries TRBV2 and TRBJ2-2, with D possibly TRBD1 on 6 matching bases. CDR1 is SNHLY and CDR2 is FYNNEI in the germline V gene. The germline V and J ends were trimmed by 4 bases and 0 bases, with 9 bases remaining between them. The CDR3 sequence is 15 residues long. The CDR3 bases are TGTGCCAGCAGTGTAGGACAGACGAACACCGGGGAGCTGTTTTTT. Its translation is CASSVGQTNTGELFF.

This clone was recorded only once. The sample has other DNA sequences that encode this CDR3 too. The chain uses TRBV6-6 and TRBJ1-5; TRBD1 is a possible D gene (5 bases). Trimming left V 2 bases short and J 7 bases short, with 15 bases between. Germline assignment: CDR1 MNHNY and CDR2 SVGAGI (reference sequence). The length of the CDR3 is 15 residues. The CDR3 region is CASSYRTGERQPQHF. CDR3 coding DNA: TGTGCCAGCAGTTACAGGACGGGGGAGAGGCAGCCCCAGCATTTT.

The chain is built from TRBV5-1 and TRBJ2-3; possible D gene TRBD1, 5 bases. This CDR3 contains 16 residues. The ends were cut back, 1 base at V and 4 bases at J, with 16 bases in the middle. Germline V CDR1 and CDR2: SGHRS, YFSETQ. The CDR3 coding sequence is TGCGCCAGCAGCTTGCGCGGCTGGGGCGGATCAGATACGCAGTATTTT. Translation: CASSLRGWGGSDTQYF.

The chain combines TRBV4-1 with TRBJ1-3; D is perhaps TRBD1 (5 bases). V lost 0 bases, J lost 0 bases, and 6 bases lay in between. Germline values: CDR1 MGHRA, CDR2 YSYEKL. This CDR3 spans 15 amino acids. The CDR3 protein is CASSQEGPSGNTIYF. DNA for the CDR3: TGCGCCAGCAGCCAAGAGGGGCCCTCTGGAAACACCATATATTTT.

The CDR3 loop reads CASSLWKGDYGYTF. The CDR3 bases are TGCGCCAGCAGCCTGTGGAAGGGGGACTATGGCTACACCTTC. V gene TRBV5-1 combines with J gene TRBJ1-2; tentative D call: TRBD1 (6 bases). Germline V CDR1 and CDR2: SGHRS, YFSETQ. The V and J ends lost 4 bases and 3 bases respectively, with 13 bases between them. The CDR3 has 14 residues.